These 30 T cell receptor beta chains share one sample of origin, sequenced in a study of graft-versus-host responses after intestinal transplantation. The table came from immunoSEQ multiplex PCR; TCRdb's copy has only in-frame clones and leaves some out. The data show nearly 100,000 clones, with 90% seen just once and more than 15% held by the top ten. Sample: PBMCs, taken roughly 68 weeks after intestinal transplant. These receptors all stem from a human patient who received an intestinal transplant, so some T cells may come from the graft donor.

V is TRBV5-1 and J is TRBJ1-2; 10 bases are a match to TRBD1. With 4 bases clipped from V and 7 bases from J, the junction kept 13 bases outside the gene matches. Germline-derived CDR1 and CDR2 are SGHRS and YFSETQ. The CDR3 is 16 residues long. CDR3 residues: CASSMDRGGLSVGYTF. DNA for the CDR3: TGCGCCAGCAGCATGGACAGGGGGGGCCTTTCGGTTGGCTACACCTTC.

The chain carries TRBV19 and TRBJ2-7; 9 bases are shared with TRBD1. The CDR3 extends over 15 amino acids. Looked up from germline, CDR1 is LNHDA and CDR2 is SQIVND (reference sequence). V was clipped by 5 bases and J by 1 base; unmatched bases: 6. The CDR3 loop is CASSGGDRASYEQYF. DNA for the CDR3: TGTGCCAGTAGTGGGGGGGACAGGGCTTCCTACGAGCAGTACTTC. Drawing the rest from reference TRBV19 and TRBJ2-7, the complete variable domain is DGGITQSPKYLFRKEGQNVTLSCEQNLNHDAMYWYRQDPGQGLRLIYYSQIVNDFQKGDIAEGYSVSREKKESFPLTVTSAQKNPTAFYLCASSGGDRASYEQYFGPGTRLTVT.

The V call is TRBV19, the J call TRBJ2-5; D gene uncertain. The CDR3 is 13 amino acids. CDR1 and CDR2 from the germline V gene are LNHDA and SQIVND (reference sequence). The ends were cut back, 1 base at V and 2 bases at J, with 5 bases in the middle. The CDR3 nucleotides read TGTGCCAGTAGTATAGTGTCGCAAGAGACCCAGTACTTC. Its protein product is CASSIVSQETQYF.

This chain joins TRBV9 and TRBJ1-3; possible D gene TRBD1, 6 bases. Between the trimmed V and J ends, which lost 5 bases and 0 bases, there was a span of 12 bases. The germline V gene has CDR1 SGDLS and CDR2 YYNGEE. The CDR3 is 15 amino acids. In DNA form, the CDR3 reads TGTGCCAGCAGTGGGGACATCTCCTCTGGAAACACCATATATTTT. Protein product: CASSGDISSGNTIYF.

The chain combines TRBV4-1 with TRBJ1-1; D remains unclear. The V and J ends lost 1 base and 5 bases respectively, with 14 bases between them. The V gene's germline CDR1 is MGHRA and CDR2 YSYEKL. The CDR3 is 15 amino acids. This CDR3 reads CASSQATLAGTEAFF. CDR3 in DNA: TGCGCCAGCAGCCAAGCCACCCTCGCGGGGACTGAAGCTTTCTTT.

The chain links TRBV6-5 to TRBJ1-4; D is unresolved. The germline CDR1 and CDR2 sequences are MNHEY and SVGAGI. The germline V and J ends were trimmed by 2 bases and 6 bases, with 10 bases remaining between them. CDR3 length: 14 residues. The CDR3 DNA reads as TGTGCCAGCAGTTACGAGATGTTGGATGAAAAACTGTTTTTT. Residues: CASSYEMLDEKLFF.

V is TRBV4-1 and J is TRBJ2-7; 8 bases match TRBD1. The CDR3 consists of 15 residues. Germline CDR1 is MGHRA and CDR2 is YSYEKL. J lost 6 bases, V lost 0 bases, and 7 bases had no gene match. CDR3 bases: TGCGCCAGCAGCCAAGATCTTGGCAGGGGGCGCGAGCAGTACTTC. Translation: CASSQDLGRGREQYF.

V gene TRBV18 combines with J gene TRBJ2-5; D gene ambiguous. Trimming removed 2 bases at V and 0 bases at J, with 4 bases between. The length of the CDR3 is 13 residues. Germline loops: CDR1 KGHSH, CDR2 LQKENI. CDR3 DNA sequence: TGTGCCAGCTCACCAAGGGACCAAGAGACCCAGTACTTC. Translating it yields CASSPRDQETQYF.

The chain employs TRBV19 and TRBJ2-7, with 7 bases that match TRBD1. Germline V gene data show CDR1 as LNHDA and CDR2 as SQIVND (reference sequence). The CDR3 consists of 15 residues. V was pared by 1 base and J by 4 bases, with 7 bases of the junction left unmatched. This CDR3 is CASSIVGQVGYEQYF. CDR3 DNA sequence: TGTGCCAGTAGTATAGTAGGACAGGTGGGATACGAGCAGTACTTC.

The chain is built from TRBV7-6 and TRBJ1-2, with TRBD1 identical over 11 bases. The V gene end was trimmed by 10 bases and the J gene end by 7 bases; junction bases not matched to a gene: 11. Germline-derived CDR1 and CDR2 are SGHVS and FNYEAQ. The CDR3 is 14 amino acids. The CDR3 spells CATIAWGQGGGYTF. CDR3 DNA: TGTGCCACCATCGCGTGGGGACAGGGGGGTGGCTACACCTTC.

The chain employs TRBV29-1 and TRBJ1-1; 8 bases fit TRBD1. Per the germline V gene, CDR1 is SQVTM and CDR2 is ANQGSEA. CDR3 size: 12 residues. The J segment lost 3 bases and the V segment lost 8 bases, leaving 5 bases of the junction unmatched. This CDR3 is CSSHRGDTEAFF. The CDR3 DNA follows: TGCAGCTCACACAGGGGGGACACTGAAGCTTTCTTT.

The chain employs TRBV7-9 and TRBJ2-1; 9 bases are shared with TRBD1. Germline assignment: CDR1 SEHNR and CDR2 FQNEAQ (reference sequence). The ends lost 5 bases at V and 7 bases at J; junction bases unmatched: 12. CDR3 length: 16 residues. In nucleotides, the CDR3 is TGTGCCAGCAGCCCCCCGGGACAGGGATGGAGTAATGAGCAGTTCTTC. Translation: CASSPPGQGWSNEQFF. The full variable domain, rest sourced from reference TRBV7-9 and TRBJ2-1, is DTGVSQNPRHKITKRGQNVTFRCDPISEHNRLYWYRQTLGQGPEFLTYFQNEAQLEKSRLLSDRFSAERPKGSFSTLEIQRTEQGDSAMYLCASSPPGQGWSNEQFFGPGTRLTVL.

This chain joins TRBV2 and TRBJ1-4; D is unclear. Trimming stripped 7 bases from V and 8 bases from J, with 11 bases between. The CDR3 length is 12 residues. The germline gives CDR1 SNHLY, CDR2 FYNNEI. CDR3 nucleotides: TGTGCCAGCACCAGGCTAGGGGAAAAACTGTTTTTT. Translated, it gives CASTRLGEKLFF.

The chain's CDR3 is CSVYREGEKLFF. The CDR3 DNA reads as TGCAGCGTATACAGGGAAGGAGAAAAACTGTTTTTT. This chain connects TRBV29-1 to TRBJ1-4; D is perhaps TRBD1 (6 bases). CDR1 and CDR2 from the germline V gene are SQVTM and ANQGSEA. V was shortened by 6 bases and J by 8 bases, with 13 bases between the two germline ends. This CDR3 region has 12 residues.

As to this clone: The junction departs from the called germline gene at one end, perhaps through a read error. The chain carries TRBV2 and TRBJ1-1; unclear D gene. The germline gives CDR1 SNHLY, CDR2 FYNNEI. The CDR3 spans 15 residues. The CDR3 bases are TGTGCCAGCACTACCCCGGACGGCGTGAACACTGAAGCTTCCTTT. It is translated as CASTTPDGVNTEASF.

This chain uses TRBV6-5 with TRBJ2-2; D call uncertain. The germline CDR1 and CDR2 sequences are MNHEY and SVGAGI. Deletions cut 8 bases from V and 13 bases from J, with 14 bases between. This CDR3 has 11 residues. The CDR3 region is CASHNGFRLFF. CDR3 bases: TGTGCCAGCCATAATGGATTTAGGCTGTTTTTT.

The chain is built from TRBV7-9 and TRBJ2-2, with 8 bases that match TRBD1. The CDR3 covers 14 residues. V shed 5 bases and J 4 bases; nucleotides not matched to a gene: 3. The germline V gene encodes CDR1 SEHNR and CDR2 FQNEAQ (reference sequence). The DNA for the CDR3 is TGTGCCAGCAGCGCGGACAGGGTCACCGGGGAGCTGTTTTTT. Amino acid sequence: CASSADRVTGELFF. Full variable domain (rest looked up from reference TRBV7-9 and TRBJ2-2): DTGVSQNPRHKITKRGQNVTFRCDPISEHNRLYWYRQTLGQGPEFLTYFQNEAQLEKSRLLSDRFSAERPKGSFSTLEIQRTEQGDSAMYLCASSADRVTGELFFGEGSRLTVL.

This chain joins TRBV6-1 and TRBJ1-6; no definite D call. Germline V CDR1 and CDR2: MNHNS, SASEGT. Trimming shortened V by 1 base and J by 7 bases, and 5 bases separated the two germline ends. This CDR3 has 13 amino acids. The CDR3 reads CASSEGKNSPLHF. The CDR3 DNA is TGTGCCAGCAGTGAAGGGAAGAATTCACCCCTCCACTTT.

The J gene is TRBJ1-1, the V gene TRBV7-2; D gene ambiguous. The CDR3 is made up of 15 amino acids. V was clipped by 1 base and J by 0 bases, with 9 bases between them. Germline CDR1 is SGHTA and CDR2 is FQGNSA. CDR3 amino acids: CASSLGLSLNTEAFF. Written as DNA, the CDR3 is TGTGCCAGCAGCTTAGGTCTATCCCTGAACACTGAAGCTTTCTTT.

This chain joins TRBV7-3 and TRBJ2-5, with 8 bases fitting TRBD2. The ends lost 5 bases at V and 2 bases at J; junction bases unmatched: 10. The germline V gene encodes CDR1 SGHTA and CDR2 FQGTGA. The CDR3 covers 16 residues. The CDR3 reads CASSPRASGLQETQYF. The CDR3 nucleotides are TGTGCCAGCAGCCCCCGTGCTAGCGGGCTACAAGAGACCCAGTACTTC.

The gene calls are TRBV5-1 and TRBJ1-4; D remains ambiguous. This CDR3 contains 14 residues. CDR1 is SGHRS and CDR2 is YFSETQ in the germline V gene. V lost 5 bases, J lost 4 bases, and 12 bases lay in between. The CDR3 protein is CASRTQGGNEKLFF. DNA for the CDR3: TGCGCCAGCAGAACCCAAGGAGGTAATGAAAAACTGTTTTTT. Drawing the rest from reference TRBV5-1 and TRBJ1-4, the complete variable domain is KAGVTQTPRYLIKTRGQQVTLSCSPISGHRSVSWYQQTPGQGLQFLFEYFSETQRNKGNFPGRFSGRQFSNSRSEMNVSTLELGDSALYLCASRTQGGNEKLFFGSGTQLSVL.

This chain joins TRBV7-9 and TRBJ1-1; no reliable D call. Per the germline V gene, CDR1 is SEHNR and CDR2 is FQNEAQ (reference sequence). V was shortened by 1 base and J by 1 base, with 10 bases between the two germline ends. The CDR3 sequence is 15 residues long. CDR3 sequence: CASSLVKTENTEAFF. The CDR3 bases are TGTGCCAGCAGCTTAGTTAAGACCGAGAACACTGAAGCTTTCTTT.

J is TRBJ1-2 and V is TRBV5-6, with TRBD1 matching over 7 bases. The CDR3 has 14 amino acids. Germline CDR1 is SGHDT and CDR2 is YYEEEE. Trimming removed 2 bases from V and 5 bases from J; junction bases left unmatched: 6. The CDR3 nucleotides read TGTGCCAGCAGCTTTCCAGGGGGGCCATATGGCTACACCTTC. Translated: CASSFPGGPYGYTF.

The rearrangement links TRBV29-1 to TRBJ2-7; D perhaps matches TRBD2 (7 bases). The CDR3 consists of 14 residues. From germline, CDR1 is SQVTM and CDR2 ANQGSEA. Deletions cut 1 base from V and 3 bases from J, with 13 bases between. This CDR3 is CSVEGAGEGYEQYF. The CDR3 DNA reads as TGCAGCGTTGAAGGTGCAGGGGAGGGCTACGAGCAGTACTTC.

This chain links TRBV11-3 with TRBJ2-5; the match to TRBD2 covers 7 bases. CDR3 length: 13 amino acids. Germline assignment: CDR1 SGHNT and CDR2 YENEEA. V was clipped by 3 bases and J by 3 bases; unmatched bases: 1. CDR3 sequence: CASSFGGEETQYF. CDR3 bases: TGTGCCAGCAGCTTTGGGGGGGAAGAGACCCAGTACTTC.

V gene TRBV6-6 combines with J gene TRBJ2-5; 7 bases are a match to TRBD1. The J call may be faulty, since TRBJ2-7 better matches the DNA end. CDR3 size: 14 residues. Germline V CDR1 and CDR2: MNHNY, SVGAGI (reference sequence). The CDR3 spells CASSDPTGWNEQYF. In nucleotides, the CDR3 is TGTGCCAGCAGTGACCCGACAGGGTGGAACGAGCAGTACTTC.

The CDR3 region is CASSLEDRGQPQHF. Here the CDR3 DNA reads TGTGCCAGCAGCTTAGAGGACAGGGGTCAGCCCCAGCATTTT. The chain recombines TRBV7-8 with TRBJ1-5, with 9 bases lining up with TRBD1. Losses at the gene ends were 1 base for V and 6 bases for J; bases not matched to a gene: 1. Germline V lookup: CDR1 SGHVS, CDR2 FQNEAQ. This CDR3 is built from 14 residues.

The V and J genes are TRBV7-8 and TRBJ2-3, with no clear D. The CDR3 is 13 residues long. V lost 4 bases to trimming and J lost 1 base, with 6 bases between them. Germline lookup yields CDR1 SGHVS and CDR2 FQNEAQ. The CDR3 loop is CASSSDRTDTQYF. The CDR3 DNA follows: TGTGCCAGCAGCTCGGACCGCACAGATACGCAGTATTTT.

The chain has TRBV5-1 and TRBJ1-5; 8 nucleotides agree with TRBD1. The CDR3 totals 14 residues. V lost 0 bases and J lost 4; bases outside the gene matches: 0. The germline gives CDR1 SGHRS, CDR2 YFSETQ. As DNA, the CDR3 is TGCGCCAGCAGCTTGGGGACAGGGAATCAGCCCCAGCATTTT. It encodes CASSLGTGNQPQHF.

V and J are TRBV5-1 and TRBJ2-5, with 11 bases identical to TRBD2. Per germline, CDR1 SGHRS and CDR2 YFSETQ. The V gene end was trimmed by 4 bases and the J gene end by 1 base; junction bases not matched to a gene: 3. The CDR3 spans 15 residues. This chain's CDR3 is CASSGGTSGQETQYF. The CDR3 DNA sequence: TGCGCCAGCAGCGGCGGGACTAGCGGCCAAGAGACCCAGTACTTC. Complete variable domain (other parts from reference TRBV5-1 and TRBJ2-5): KAGVTQTPRYLIKTRGQQVTLSCSPISGHRSVSWYQQTPGQGLQFLFEYFSETQRNKGNFPGRFSGRQFSNSRSEMNVSTLELGDSALYLCASSGGTSGQETQYFGPGTRLLVL.